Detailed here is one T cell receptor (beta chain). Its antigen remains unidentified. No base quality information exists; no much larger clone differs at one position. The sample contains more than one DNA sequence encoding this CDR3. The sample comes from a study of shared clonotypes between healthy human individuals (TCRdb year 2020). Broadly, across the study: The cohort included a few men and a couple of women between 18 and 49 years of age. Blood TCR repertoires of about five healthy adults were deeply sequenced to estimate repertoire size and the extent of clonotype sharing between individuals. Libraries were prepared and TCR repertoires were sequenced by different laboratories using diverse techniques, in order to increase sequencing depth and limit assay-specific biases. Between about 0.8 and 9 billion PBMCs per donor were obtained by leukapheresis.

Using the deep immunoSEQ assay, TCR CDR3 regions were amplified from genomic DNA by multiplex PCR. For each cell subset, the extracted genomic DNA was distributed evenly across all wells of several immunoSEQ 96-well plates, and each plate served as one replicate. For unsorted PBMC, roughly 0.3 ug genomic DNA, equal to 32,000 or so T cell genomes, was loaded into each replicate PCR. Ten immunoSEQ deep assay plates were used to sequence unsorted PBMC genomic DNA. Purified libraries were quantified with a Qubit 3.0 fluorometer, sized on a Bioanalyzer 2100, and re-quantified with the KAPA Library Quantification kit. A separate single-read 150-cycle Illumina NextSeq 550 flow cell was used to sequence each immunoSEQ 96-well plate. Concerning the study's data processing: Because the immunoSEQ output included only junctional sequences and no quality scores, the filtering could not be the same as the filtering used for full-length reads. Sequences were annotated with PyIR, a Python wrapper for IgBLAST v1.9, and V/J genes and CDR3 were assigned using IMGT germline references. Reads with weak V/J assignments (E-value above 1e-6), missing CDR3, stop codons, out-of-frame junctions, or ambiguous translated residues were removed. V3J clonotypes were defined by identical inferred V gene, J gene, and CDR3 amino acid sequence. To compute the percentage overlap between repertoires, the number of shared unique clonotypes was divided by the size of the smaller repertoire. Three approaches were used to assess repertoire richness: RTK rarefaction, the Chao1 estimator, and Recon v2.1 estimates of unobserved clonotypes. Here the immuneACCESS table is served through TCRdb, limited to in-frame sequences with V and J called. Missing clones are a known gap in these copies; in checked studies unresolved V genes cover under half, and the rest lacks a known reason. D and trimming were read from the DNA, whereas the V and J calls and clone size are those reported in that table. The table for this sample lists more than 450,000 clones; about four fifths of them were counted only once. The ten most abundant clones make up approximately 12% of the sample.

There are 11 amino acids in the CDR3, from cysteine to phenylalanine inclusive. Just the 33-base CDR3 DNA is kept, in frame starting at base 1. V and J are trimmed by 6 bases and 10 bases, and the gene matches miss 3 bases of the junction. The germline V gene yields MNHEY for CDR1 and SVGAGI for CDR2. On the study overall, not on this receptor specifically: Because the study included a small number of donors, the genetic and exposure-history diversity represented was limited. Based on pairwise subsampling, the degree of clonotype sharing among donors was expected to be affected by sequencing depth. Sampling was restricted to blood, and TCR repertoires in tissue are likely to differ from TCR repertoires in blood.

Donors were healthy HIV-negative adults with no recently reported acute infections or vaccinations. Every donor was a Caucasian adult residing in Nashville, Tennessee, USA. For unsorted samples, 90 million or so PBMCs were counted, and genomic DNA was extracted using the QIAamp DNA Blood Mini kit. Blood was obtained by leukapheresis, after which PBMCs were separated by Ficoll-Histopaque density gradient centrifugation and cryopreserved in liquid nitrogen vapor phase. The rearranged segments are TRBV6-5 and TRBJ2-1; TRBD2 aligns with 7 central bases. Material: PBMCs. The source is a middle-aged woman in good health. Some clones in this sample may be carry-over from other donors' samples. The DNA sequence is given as TGTGCCAGCAGCCTAGCGGCCGAGCAGTTCTTC. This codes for CASSLAAEQFF.